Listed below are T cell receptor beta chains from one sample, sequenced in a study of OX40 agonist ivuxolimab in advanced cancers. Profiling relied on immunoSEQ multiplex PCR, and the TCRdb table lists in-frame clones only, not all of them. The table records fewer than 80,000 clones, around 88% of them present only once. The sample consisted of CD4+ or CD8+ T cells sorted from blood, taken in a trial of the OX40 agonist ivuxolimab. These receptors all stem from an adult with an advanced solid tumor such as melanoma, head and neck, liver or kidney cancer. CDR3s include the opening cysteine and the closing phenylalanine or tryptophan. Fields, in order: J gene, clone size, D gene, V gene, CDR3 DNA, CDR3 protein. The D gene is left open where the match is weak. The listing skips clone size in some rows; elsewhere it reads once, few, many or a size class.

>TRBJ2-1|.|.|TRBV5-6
TGTGCCAGCAGCTTGGCGGGGCGGGACAATGAGCAGTTCTTC
CASSLAGRDNEQFF
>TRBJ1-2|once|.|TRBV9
TGTGCCAGCAGCGTAGTACCAGGGATGAACTATGGCTACACCTTC
CASSVVPGMNYGYTF
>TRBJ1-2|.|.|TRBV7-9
TGTGCCAGCAGCTTAGGGTACTATGGCTACACCTTC
CASSLGYYGYTF
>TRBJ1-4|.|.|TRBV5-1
TGCGCCAGCAGCCCGGGGCAGGGACCTTCTAAGGTTGAAAAACTGTTTTTT
CASSPGQGPSKVEKLFF
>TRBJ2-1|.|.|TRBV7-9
TGTGCCAGCAGCATGCCCTTCCTAGCACCGCTGTTCTTC
CASSMPFLAPLFF
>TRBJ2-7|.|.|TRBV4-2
TGTGCCAGCAGCCAAGGGGACTCCTCCTACGAGCAGTACTTC
CASSQGDSSYEQYF
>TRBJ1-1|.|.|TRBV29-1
TGCAGCGTTAATAATGCGGGCTTCAACACTGAAGCTTTCTTT
CSVNNAGFNTEAFF
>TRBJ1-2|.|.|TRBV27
TGTGCCAGCAGTTTAAGCCGCAGCAGCTATGGCTACACCTTC
CASSLSRSSYGYTF
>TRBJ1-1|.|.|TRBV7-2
TGTGCCAGCAGCCCCCCCGGAGGGCCTGAAGCTTTCTTT
CASSPPGGPEAFF
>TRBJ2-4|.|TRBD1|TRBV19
TGTGCCAGTAGTCCTAGGGGGCGGACAGTAGCCAAAAACATTCAGTACTTC
CASSPRGRTVAKNIQYF
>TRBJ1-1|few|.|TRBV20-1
TGCAGTGCCCCGAGTGACACTGAAGCTTTCTTT
CSAPSDTEAFF
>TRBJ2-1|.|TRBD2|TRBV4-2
TGTGCCAGCAGCCAAGCGATCGGGACTAGCGGACACAATGAGCAGTTCTTC
CASSQAIGTSGHNEQFF
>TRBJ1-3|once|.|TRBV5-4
TGCGCCAGCAGCTCCCCGGAGGATGGAAACACCATATATTTT
CASSSPEDGNTIYF
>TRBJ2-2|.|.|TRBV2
TGTGCCAGCAGCTCCGACAGGTACACCGGGGAGCTGTTTTTT
CASSSDRYTGELFF
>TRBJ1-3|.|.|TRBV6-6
TGTGCCAGCAGCCCTAGAGGACTTGGAAACACCATATATTTT
CASSPRGLGNTIYF
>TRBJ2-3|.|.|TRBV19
TGTGCCAGTAGTAAACAGGTAGTCACAGATACGCAGTATTTT
CASSKQVVTDTQYF
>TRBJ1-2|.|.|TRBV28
TGTGCCAGCAATGGGGCATCGGGCGTTCTCTATGGCTACACCTTC
CASNGASGVLYGYTF
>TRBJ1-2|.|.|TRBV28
TGTGCCAGCAGTTCCGTATATGGCTACACCTTC
CASSSVYGYTF
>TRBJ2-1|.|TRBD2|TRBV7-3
TGTGCCAGCAGCTTCGGACTAGCCGTCTCCAATGAGCAGTTCTTC
CASSFGLAVSNEQFF
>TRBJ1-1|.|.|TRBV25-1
TGTGCCAGCAGTGAATACGCAGGATTGAACACTGAAGCTTTCTTT
CASSEYAGLNTEAFF